This TCR beta chain was sequenced in a study of blood T cell repertoires in COVID-19. At the level of the study: Sources were T cells, B-cell-depleted T cells, or PBMCs; the material itself was cDNA or gDNA.

CDR3 size: 15 residues. Germline CDR1 reads SGHTA; CDR2 reads FQGNSA. V gave up 6 bases and J gave up 7 bases, with 18 bases separating them. Repertoires were generated with immunoSEQ multiplex PCR, while TCRdb's copy carries only in-frame clones and drops some. Of about 300,000 clones detected, about 82% appear once; the ten largest clones hold 1.5% to 2%. The TCR comes from a woman between 50 and 59 years old with acute or convalescent COVID-19. Specimen: peripheral blood. The chain combines TRBV7-2 with TRBJ1-4; perhaps TRBD1 as D (6 bases). In nucleotides, the CDR3 is TGTGCCAGCAGAGGGGGGGGAGTAGTCTCTGAAAAACTGTTTTTT. Translation: CASRGGGVVSEKLFF.